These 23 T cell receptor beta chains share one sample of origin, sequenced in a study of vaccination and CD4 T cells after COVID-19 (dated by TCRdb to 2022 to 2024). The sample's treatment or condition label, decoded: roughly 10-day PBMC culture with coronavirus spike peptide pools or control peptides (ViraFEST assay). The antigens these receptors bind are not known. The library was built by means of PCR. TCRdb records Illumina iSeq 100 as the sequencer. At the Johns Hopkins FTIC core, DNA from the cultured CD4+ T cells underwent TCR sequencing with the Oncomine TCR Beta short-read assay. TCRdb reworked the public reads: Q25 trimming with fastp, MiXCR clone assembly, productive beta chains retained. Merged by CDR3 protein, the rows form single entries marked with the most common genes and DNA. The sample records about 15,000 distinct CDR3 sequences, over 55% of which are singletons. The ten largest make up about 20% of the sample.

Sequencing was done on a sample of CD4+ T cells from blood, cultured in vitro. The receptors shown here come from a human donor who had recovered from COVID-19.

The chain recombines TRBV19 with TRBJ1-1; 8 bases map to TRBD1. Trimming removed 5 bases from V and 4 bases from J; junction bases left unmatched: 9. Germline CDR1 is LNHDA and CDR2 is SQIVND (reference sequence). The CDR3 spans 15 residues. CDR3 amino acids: CASSLPGGAGTEAFF. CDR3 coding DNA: TGTGCCAGTAGTCTCCCAGGGGGCGCAGGCACTGAAGCTTTCTTT.

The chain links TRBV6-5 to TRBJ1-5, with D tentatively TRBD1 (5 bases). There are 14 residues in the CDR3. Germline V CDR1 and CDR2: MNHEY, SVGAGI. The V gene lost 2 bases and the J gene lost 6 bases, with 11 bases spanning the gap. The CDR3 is CASSYAVGGQPQHF. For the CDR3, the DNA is TGTGCCAGCAGTTACGCGGTGGGGGGTCAGCCCCAGCATTTT.

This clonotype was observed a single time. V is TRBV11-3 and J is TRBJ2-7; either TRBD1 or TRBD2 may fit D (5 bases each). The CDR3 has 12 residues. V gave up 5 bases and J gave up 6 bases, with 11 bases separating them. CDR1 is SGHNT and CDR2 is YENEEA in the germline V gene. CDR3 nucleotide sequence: TGTGCCAGCAGCCCCGGGACCGCCGAGCAGTACTTC. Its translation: CASSPGTAEQYF. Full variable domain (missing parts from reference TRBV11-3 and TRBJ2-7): EAGVVQSPRYKIIEKKQPVAFWCNPISGHNTLYWYLQNLGQGPELLIRYENEEAVDDSQLPKDRFSAERLKGVDSTLKIQPAELGDSAVYLCASSPGTAEQYFGPGTRLTVT.

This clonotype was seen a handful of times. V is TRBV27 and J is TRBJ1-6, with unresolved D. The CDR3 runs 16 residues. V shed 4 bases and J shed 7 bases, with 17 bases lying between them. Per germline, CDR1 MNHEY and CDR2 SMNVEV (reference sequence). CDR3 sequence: CASSYTTSTQNSPLHF. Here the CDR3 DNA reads TGTGCCAGCAGTTACACGACTTCGACCCAAAATTCACCCCTCCACTTT.

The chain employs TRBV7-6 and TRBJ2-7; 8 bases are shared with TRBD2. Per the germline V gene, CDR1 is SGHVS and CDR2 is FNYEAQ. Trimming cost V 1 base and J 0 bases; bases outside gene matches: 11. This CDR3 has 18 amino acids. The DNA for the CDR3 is TGTGCCAGCAGCTTAGGTGGGACTAGACCTCGTAGCTCCTACGAGCAGTACTTC. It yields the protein CASSLGGTRPRSSYEQYF.

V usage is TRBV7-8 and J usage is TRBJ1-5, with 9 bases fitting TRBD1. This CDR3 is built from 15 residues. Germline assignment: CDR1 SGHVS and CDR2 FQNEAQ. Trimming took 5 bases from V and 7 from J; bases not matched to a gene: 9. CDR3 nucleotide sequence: TGTGCCAGCAGCCCGCGGACAGGGGCGGGACAGCCCCAGCATTTT. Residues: CASSPRTGAGQPQHF.

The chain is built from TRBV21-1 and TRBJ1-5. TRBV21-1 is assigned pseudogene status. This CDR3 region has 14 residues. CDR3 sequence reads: CASNLDGSNQPQHF. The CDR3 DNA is TGTGCCAGCAATCTCGACGGTAGCAATCAGCCCCAGCATTTT.

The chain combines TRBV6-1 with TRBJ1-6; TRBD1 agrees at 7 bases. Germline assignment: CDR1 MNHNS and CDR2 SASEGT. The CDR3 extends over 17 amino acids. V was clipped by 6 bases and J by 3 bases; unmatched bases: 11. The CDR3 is CASRKNRGKVYNSPLHF. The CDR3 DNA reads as TGTGCCAGCAGGAAAAACAGGGGAAAGGTCTATAATTCACCCCTCCACTTT.

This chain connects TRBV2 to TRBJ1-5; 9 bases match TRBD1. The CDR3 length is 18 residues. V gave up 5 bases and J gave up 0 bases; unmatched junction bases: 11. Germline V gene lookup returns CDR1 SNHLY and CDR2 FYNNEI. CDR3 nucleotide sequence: TGTGCCAGCAGTAAGATGCCTACAGGGGGCCGTAGCAATCAGCCCCAGCATTTT. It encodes CASSKMPTGGRSNQPQHF.

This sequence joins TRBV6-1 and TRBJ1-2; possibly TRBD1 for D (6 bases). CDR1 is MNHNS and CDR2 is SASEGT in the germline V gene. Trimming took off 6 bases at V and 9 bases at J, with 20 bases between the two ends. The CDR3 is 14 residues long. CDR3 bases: TGTGCCAGCAGGCCGCTCCTGGACAGCGTAAGCTACACCTTC. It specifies CASRPLLDSVSYTF.

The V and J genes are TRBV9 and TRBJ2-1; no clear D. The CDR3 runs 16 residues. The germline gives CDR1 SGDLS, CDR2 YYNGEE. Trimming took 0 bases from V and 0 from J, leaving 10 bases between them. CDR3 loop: CASSVGSDISYNEQFF. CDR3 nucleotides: TGTGCCAGCAGCGTAGGATCTGACATCTCCTACAATGAGCAGTTCTTC.

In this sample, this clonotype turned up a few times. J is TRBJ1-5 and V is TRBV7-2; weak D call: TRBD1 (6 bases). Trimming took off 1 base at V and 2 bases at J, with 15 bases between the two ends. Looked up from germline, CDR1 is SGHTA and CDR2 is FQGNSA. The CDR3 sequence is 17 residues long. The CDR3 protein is CASSLGVPGAGNQPQHF. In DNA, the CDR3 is TGTGCCAGCAGCTTAGGGGTACCAGGGGCTGGCAATCAGCCCCAGCATTTT.

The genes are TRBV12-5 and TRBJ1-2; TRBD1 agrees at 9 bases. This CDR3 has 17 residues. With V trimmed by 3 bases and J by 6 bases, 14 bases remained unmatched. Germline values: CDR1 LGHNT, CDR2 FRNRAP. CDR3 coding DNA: TGTGCTAGTGGTTTAGACGGGACAGGGCTCGGGGGCCATGGCTACACCTTC. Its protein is CASGLDGTGLGGHGYTF.

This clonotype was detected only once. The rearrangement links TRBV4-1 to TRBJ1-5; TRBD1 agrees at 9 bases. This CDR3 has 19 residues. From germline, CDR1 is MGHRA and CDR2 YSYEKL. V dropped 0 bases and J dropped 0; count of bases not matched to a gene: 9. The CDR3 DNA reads TGCGCCAGCAGCCAAGAAGTGGACAGGGGATTCTATAGCAATCAGCCCCAGCATTTT. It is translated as CASSQEVDRGFYSNQPQHF.

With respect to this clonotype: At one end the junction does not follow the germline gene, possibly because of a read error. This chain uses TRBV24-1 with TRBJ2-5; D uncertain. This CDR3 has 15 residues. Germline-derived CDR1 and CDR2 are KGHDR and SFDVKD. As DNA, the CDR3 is TGTGCCACCAGTGACAACCGGGCCTTCCAAGATACCCAGTACTTC. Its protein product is CATSDNRAFQDTQYF.

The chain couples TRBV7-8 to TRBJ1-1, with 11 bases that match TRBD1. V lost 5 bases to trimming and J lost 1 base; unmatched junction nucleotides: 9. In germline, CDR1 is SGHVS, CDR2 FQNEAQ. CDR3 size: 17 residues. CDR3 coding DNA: TGTGCCAGCAGCCCCGGACAGGGGGCTGTTCGGAACACTGAAGCTTTCTTT. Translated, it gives CASSPGQGAVRNTEAFF.

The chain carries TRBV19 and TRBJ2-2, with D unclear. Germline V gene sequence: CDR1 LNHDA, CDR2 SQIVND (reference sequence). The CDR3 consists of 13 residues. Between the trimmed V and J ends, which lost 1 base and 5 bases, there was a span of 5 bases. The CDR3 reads CASSIVRTGELFF. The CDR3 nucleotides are TGTGCCAGTAGTATAGTAAGAACCGGGGAGCTGTTTTTT.

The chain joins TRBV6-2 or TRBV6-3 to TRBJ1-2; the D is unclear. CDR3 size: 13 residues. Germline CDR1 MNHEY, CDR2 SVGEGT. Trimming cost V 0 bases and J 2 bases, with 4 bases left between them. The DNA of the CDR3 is TGTGCCAGCAGTTACTCAGCGAACTATGGCTACACCTTC. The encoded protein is CASSYSANYGYTF.

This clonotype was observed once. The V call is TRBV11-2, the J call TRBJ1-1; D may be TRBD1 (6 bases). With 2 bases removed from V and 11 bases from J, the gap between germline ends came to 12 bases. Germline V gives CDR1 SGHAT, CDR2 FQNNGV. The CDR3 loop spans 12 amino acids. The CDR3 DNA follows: TGTGCCAGCAGCTTAAGGGGGGTGAAGGCTTTCTTT. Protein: CASSLRGVKAFF.

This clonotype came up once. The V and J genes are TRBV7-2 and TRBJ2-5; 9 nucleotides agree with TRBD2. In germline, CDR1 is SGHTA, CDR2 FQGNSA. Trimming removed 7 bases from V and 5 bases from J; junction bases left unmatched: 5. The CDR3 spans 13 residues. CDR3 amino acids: CASTRGGVETQYF. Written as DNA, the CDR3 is TGTGCCAGCACCCGCGGGGGGGTGGAGACCCAGTACTTC. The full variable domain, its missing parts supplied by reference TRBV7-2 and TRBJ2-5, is GAGVSQSPSNKVTEKGKDVELRCDPISGHTALYWYRQSLGQGLEFLIYFQGNSAPDKSGLPSDRFSAERTGGSVSTLTIQRTQQEDSAVYLCASTRGGVETQYFGPGTRLLVL.

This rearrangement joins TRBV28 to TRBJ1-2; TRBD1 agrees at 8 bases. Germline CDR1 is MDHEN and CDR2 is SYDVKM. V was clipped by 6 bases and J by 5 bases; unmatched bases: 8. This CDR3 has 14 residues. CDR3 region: CASSWGNRGYGYTF. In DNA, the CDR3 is TGTGCCAGCAGCTGGGGGAACAGGGGGTATGGCTACACCTTC.

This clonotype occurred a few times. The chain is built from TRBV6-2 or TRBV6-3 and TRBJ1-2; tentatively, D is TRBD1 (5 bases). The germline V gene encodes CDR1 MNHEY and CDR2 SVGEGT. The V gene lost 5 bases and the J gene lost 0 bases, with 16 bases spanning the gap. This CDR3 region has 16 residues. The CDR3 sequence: CASSPLIRDPNYGYTF. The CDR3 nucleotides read TGTGCCAGCAGTCCTCTTATCAGGGACCCTAACTATGGCTACACCTTC.

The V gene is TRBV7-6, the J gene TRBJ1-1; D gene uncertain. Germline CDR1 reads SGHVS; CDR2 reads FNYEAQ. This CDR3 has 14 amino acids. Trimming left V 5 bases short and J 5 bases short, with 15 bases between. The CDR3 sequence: CASSPLREGTEAFF. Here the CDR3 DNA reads TGTGCCAGCAGCCCCCTCCGGGAAGGAACTGAAGCTTTCTTT.